The 6 T cell receptor beta chains in this list originate from one sample, sequenced in a study of cytomegalovirus exposure and HLA in healthy donors. With 60 Vbeta and 13 Jbeta primers, the PCR was carried out. Clones were read by immunoSEQ multiplex PCR, and TCRdb kept only the in-frame ones, dropping some. Counted here are about 200,000 clones, approximately 86% occurring once; the ten biggest clones make up roughly 0.32%. The specimen sequenced was PBMCs. The source of these receptors is a woman aged 25 to 39 in good health and CMV-seronegative.

The rearrangement joins TRBV29-1 to TRBJ2-1; 7 bases line up with TRBD2. The CDR3 is made up of 14 amino acids. Germline CDR1 and CDR2: SQVTM and ANQGSEA. J was trimmed by 6 bases and V by 3 bases; bases with no gene match: 8. In nucleotides, the CDR3 is TGCAGCGTTGAGTGGTGGGAGGGGCCCAATGAGCAGTTCTTC. Translation: CSVEWWEGPNEQFF.

This chain links TRBV5-4 with TRBJ2-1, with D tentatively TRBD1 (5 bases). The CDR3 totals 14 residues. CDR1 and CDR2 from the germline V gene are SGHNT and YYREEE (reference sequence). Trimming took 4 bases from V and 8 from J, leaving 16 bases between them. The CDR3 DNA reads as TGTGCCAGCAGCCAGGGCCCTTACACCGATGAGCAGTTCTTC. Amino acids: CASSQGPYTDEQFF.

V is TRBV11-2 and J is TRBJ2-3; 9 positions agree with TRBD1. Unmatched junction bases numbered 10, after V lost 3 bases and J lost 6 bases. CDR3 length: 16 amino acids. The germline CDR1 and CDR2 sequences are SGHAT and FQNNGV. The CDR3 nucleotides read TGTGCCAGCAGCTTCACAGGGGGCTATTCGGACGATACGCAGTATTTT. Protein product: CASSFTGGYSDDTQYF.

V usage is TRBV27 and J usage is TRBJ2-1, with TRBD2 identical over 9 bases. The ends lost 5 bases at V and 5 bases at J; junction bases unmatched: 13. Germline V gene sequence: CDR1 MNHEY, CDR2 SMNVEV (reference sequence). The CDR3 contains 17 residues. The CDR3: CASSPFSGSGPDNEQFF. The DNA of the CDR3 is TGTGCCAGCAGTCCCTTTAGCGGGAGTGGGCCGGACAATGAGCAGTTCTTC.

The CDR3 loop reads CASSSARDRASSGNTIYF. Written as DNA, the CDR3 is TGTGCCAGCAGCTCAGCCCGGGACAGGGCTTCTAGTGGAAACACCATATATTTT. This chain joins TRBV11-3 and TRBJ1-3, with 9 bases matching TRBD1. Germline V gene lookup returns CDR1 SGHNT and CDR2 YENEEA. The CDR3 covers 18 residues. The junction had 13 bases not matched to a gene; V was cut back by 4 bases and J by 3 bases. The whole variable domain, remainder taken from reference TRBV11-3 and TRBJ1-3, is EAGVVQSPRYKIIEKKQPVAFWCNPISGHNTLYWYLQNLGQGPELLIRYENEEAVDDSQLPKDRFSAERLKGVDSTLKIQPAELGDSAVYLCASSSARDRASSGNTIYFGEGSWLTVV.

The sample holds one count of this clone. V and J are TRBV15 and TRBJ1-5; no reliable D call. The CDR3 is 16 amino acids. V was clipped by 0 bases and J by 3 bases, with 12 bases between them. Germline V gene sequence: CDR1 LNHNV, CDR2 YYDKDF (reference sequence). This CDR3 is CATSRDKQTTNQPQHF. CDR3 DNA: TGTGCCACCAGCAGAGATAAACAGACCACCAATCAGCCCCAGCATTTT.